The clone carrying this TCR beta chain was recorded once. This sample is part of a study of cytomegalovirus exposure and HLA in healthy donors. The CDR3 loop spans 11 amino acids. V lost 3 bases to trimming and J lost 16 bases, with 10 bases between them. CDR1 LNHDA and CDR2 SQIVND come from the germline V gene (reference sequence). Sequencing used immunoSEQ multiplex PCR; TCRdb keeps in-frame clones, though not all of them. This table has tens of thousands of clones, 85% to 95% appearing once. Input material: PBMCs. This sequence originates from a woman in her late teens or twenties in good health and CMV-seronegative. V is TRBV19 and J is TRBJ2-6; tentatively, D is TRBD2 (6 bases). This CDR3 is CASSISGTLTF. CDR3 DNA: TGTGCCAGTAGTATTTCTGGGACTCTGACTTTC. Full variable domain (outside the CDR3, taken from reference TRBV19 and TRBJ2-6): DGGITQSPKYLFRKEGQNVTLSCEQNLNHDAMYWYRQDPGQGLRLIYYSQIVNDFQKGDIAEGYSVSREKKESFPLTVTSAQKNPTAFYLCASSISGTLTFGAGSRLTVL.